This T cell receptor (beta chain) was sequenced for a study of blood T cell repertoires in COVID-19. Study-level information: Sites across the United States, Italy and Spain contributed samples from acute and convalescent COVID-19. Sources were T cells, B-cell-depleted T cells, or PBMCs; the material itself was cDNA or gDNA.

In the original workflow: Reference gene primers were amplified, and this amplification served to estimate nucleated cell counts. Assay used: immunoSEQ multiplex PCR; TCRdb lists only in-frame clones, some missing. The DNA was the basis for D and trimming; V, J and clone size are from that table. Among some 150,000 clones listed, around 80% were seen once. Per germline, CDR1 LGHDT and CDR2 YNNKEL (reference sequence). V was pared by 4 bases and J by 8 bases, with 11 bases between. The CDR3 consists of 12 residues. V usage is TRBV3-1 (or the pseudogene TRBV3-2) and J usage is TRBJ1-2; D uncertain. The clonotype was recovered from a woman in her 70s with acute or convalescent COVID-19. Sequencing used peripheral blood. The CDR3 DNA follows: TGTGCCAGCAGCCCACTCCGCGGCGGCTACACCTTC. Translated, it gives CASSPLRGGYTF.